This T cell receptor (beta chain) was documented in a study of Graves' ophthalmopathy and Graves' hyperthyroidism. This clonotype was observed many times. Its target is not known. With a duration under 3 months, ophthalmopathy in the donors showed moderate-to-severe activity, CAS ≥3 and NOSPECS ≥4. The diagnosis was founded upon clinical symptoms, serum thyroxine, TRAb, thyroid ultrasound and orbital computed tomography. General study points: Ophthalmopathy and stable hyperthyroidism were discriminated by a 13-signature model, with roughly 86% sensitivity and about 82% specificity.

The study amplified TCR beta CDR3 regions using RNA transcripts. The first-round RT-PCR employed HTBI primers together with the Qiagen OneStep RT-PCR kit. A multiplex PCR was then performed as the second round. A single record per CDR3 protein comes from TCRdb applying MiXCR to the multiplex PCR reads. The sample includes under 350,000 distinct CDR3 sequences, roughly a sixth of them seen just once. Germline loops: CDR1 SGDLS, CDR2 YYNGEE. The length of the CDR3 is 16 residues. J was trimmed by 3 bases and V by 0 bases; bases with no gene match: 3. Sequencing input: peripheral blood. This sequence was found in an adult man with Graves' ophthalmopathy. This chain uses TRBV9 with TRBJ1-6; 7 positions agree with TRBD1. The DNA of the CDR3 is TGTGCCAGCAGCGTAGCGGGACAGAACTATAATTCACCCCTCCACTTT. It yields the protein CASSVAGQNYNSPLHF.